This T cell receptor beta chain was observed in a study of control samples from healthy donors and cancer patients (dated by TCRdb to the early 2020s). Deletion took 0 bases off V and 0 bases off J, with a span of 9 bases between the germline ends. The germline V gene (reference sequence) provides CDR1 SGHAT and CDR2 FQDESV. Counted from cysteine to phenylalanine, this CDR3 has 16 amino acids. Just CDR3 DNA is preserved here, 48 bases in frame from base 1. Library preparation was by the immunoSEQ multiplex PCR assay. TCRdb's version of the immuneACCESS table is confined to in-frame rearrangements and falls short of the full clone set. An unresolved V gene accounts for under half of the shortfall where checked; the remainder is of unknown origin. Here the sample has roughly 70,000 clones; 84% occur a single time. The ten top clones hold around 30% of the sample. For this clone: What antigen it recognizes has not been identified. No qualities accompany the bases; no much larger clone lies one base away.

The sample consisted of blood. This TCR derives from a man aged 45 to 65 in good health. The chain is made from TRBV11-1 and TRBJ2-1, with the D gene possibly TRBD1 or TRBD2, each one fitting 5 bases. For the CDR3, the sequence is CASSLAKGTSYNEQFF. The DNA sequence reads TGTGCCAGCAGCTTAGCTAAGGGGACCTCCTACAATGAGCAGTTCTTC.